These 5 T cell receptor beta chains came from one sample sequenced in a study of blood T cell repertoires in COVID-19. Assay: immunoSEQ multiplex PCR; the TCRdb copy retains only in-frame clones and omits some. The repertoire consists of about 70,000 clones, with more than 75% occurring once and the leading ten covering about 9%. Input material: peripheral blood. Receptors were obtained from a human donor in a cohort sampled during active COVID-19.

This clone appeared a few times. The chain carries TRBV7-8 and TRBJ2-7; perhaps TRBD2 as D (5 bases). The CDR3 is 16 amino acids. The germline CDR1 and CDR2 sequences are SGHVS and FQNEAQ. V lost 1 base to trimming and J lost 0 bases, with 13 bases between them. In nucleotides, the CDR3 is TGTGCCAGCAGCTTAGGGCCCCGCGGGTCCTCCTACGAGCAGTACTTC. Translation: CASSLGPRGSSYEQYF.

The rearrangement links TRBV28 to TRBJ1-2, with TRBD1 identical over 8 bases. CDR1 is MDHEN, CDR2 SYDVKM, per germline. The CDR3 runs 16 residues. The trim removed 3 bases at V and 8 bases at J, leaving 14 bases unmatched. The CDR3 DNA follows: TGTGCCAGCAGTTTTGGAGACAGGGGCCGTGTAAGGGGCTACACCTTC. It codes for CASSFGDRGRVRGYTF.

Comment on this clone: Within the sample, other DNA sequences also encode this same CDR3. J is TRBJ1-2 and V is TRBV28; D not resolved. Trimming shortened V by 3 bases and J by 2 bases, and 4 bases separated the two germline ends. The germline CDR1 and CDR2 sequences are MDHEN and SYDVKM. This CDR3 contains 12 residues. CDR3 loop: CASSFGNYGYTF. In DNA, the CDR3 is TGTGCCAGCAGTTTCGGGAACTATGGCTACACCTTC.

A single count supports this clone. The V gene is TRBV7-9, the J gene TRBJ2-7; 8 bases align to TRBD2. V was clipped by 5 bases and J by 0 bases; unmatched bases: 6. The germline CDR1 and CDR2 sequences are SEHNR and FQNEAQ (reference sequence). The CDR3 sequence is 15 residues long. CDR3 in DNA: TGTGCCAGCAGCGAGAGCGGGAGTGTCTCCTACGAGCAGTACTTC. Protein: CASSESGSVSYEQYF.

In DNA form, the CDR3 reads TGTGCCAGCAGCCCGGGGACAGGGCACACCTCCCGCCGGACAGATACGCAGTATTTT. Translated: CASSPGTGHTSRRTDTQYF. This chain joins TRBV9 and TRBJ2-3; TRBD1 aligns across 9 bases. Germline values: CDR1 SGDLS, CDR2 YYNGEE. V lost 4 bases to trimming and J lost 3 bases; unmatched junction nucleotides: 18. This CDR3 spans 19 amino acids.